A selection of T cell receptor beta chains follows, all from one sample in a study of T cells after yellow fever vaccination. TCRdb re-called the 5' RACE reads through MiXCR, storing one row per CDR3 protein. The data show about 370,000 distinct CDR3 sequences, with around a tenth seen just once and less than 20% held by the top ten. The sample here was PBMCs, taken on the day of the first yellow fever vaccination. All receptors derive from a young man who received the YFV17D yellow fever vaccine. The CDR3 runs from the conserved cysteine through the conserved F or W. A D gene is named only where the DNA matches it firmly. Clone size, where shown, is once, few, many, or a class for clones that have expanded.

j_gene	v_gene	abundance	d_gene	CDR3nt	CDR3aa
TRBJ2-1	TRBV6-1	NA	NA	TGTGCCAGCAGAACTGTCCCCGGACTAAAGCAGTTCTTC	CASRTVPGLKQFF
TRBJ1-2	TRBV6-1	many	TRBD1	TGTGCCAGCAGCAAAGACAGGGATAACTATGGCTACACCTTC	CASSKDRDNYGYTF
TRBJ2-7	TRBV7-1	once	TRBD2	TGTGCCAGCTGTCGCACAGGGGGACTAGCGGAATACGAGCAGTACTTC	CASCRTGGLAEYEQYF
TRBJ2-2	TRBV5-1	many	TRBD1	TGCGCCAGCAGCCCGGGACAGATAAACACCGGGGAGCTGTTTTTT	CASSPGQINTGELFF
TRBJ2-3	TRBV5-4	few	NA	TGTGCCAGCAGCTTAATAGGGGATAGGGCAGATACGCAGTATTTT	CASSLIGDRADTQYF
TRBJ2-7	TRBV7-2	few	TRBD1	TGTGCCAGCAGCTTAGCTCCCGACAGGGAGGAGCAGTACTTC	CASSLAPDREEQYF
TRBJ1-5	TRBV5-6	NA	NA	TGTGCCAGCAGTGTCAACAATCAGCCCCAGCATTTT	CASSVNNQPQHF
TRBJ2-1	TRBV5-1	many	NA	TGCGCCAGCAGTAAGGGGAGCCAGACTGCCTCATACAATGAGCAGTTCTTC	CASSKGSQTASYNEQFF
TRBJ2-3	TRBV6-1	few	NA	TGTGCCAGCAGTGAAAAAGAGGTGGTTTTAGGTGGTACGCAGTATTTT	CASSEKEVVLGGTQYF
TRBJ2-2	TRBV24-1	few	TRBD1	TGTGCCACTAGTGGACAGGGGGCGTCGGACACCGGGGAGCTGTTTTTT	CATSGQGASDTGELFF
TRBJ2-1	TRBV29-1	NA	NA	TGCAGCGTTGAATACCTGGGATATGAGCAGTTCTTC	CSVEYLGYEQFF
TRBJ2-3	TRBV6-5	NA	TRBD1	TGTGCCAGCAGTTACTCAACAGGGGGGTTCGGGAAGGTAGATACGCAGTATTTT	CASSYSTGGFGKVDTQYF
TRBJ2-3	TRBV7-2	NA	TRBD2	TGTGCCAGCAGCTCCGACGTAGCGGGGGAACGCACAGATACGCAGTATTTT	CASSSDVAGERTDTQYF
TRBJ2-1	TRBV11-2	NA	NA	TGTGCCAGCAGTTTGTCCTTCACAGGGACGGATGAGCAGTTCTTC	CASSLSFTGTDEQFF
TRBJ2-5	TRBV7-2	NA	NA	TGTGCCAGCAGCTTAGGAGTCAGGGTCCCAGAGACCCAGTACTTC	CASSLGVRVPETQYF
TRBJ2-1	TRBV5-8	NA	TRBD1	TGTGCCAGCAGCTCACAGGGGGCTTCCTACAATGAGCAGTTCTTC	CASSSQGASYNEQFF
TRBJ1-2	TRBV7-6	NA	NA	TGTGCCAGCAGCCCGACCGACAAAGGAGGCTACACCTTC	CASSPTDKGGYTF
TRBJ1-1	TRBV12-3/TRBV12-4	NA	TRBD1	TGTGCCAGCAGTGACAGGGGGAGTAGAACTGAAGCTTTCTTT	CASSDRGSRTEAFF
TRBJ2-5	TRBV10-2	many	NA	TGCGCCAGCAGTGAGTCGGGCGTCCTTGGGACCCAGTACTTC	CASSESGVLGTQYF
TRBJ2-2	TRBV6-5	NA	NA	TGTGCCAGCAGTTACTCCCCGGCAGGGAGAACGGGGGAGCTGTTTTTT	CASSYSPAGRTGELFF
TRBJ2-3	TRBV6-1	few	TRBD2	TGTGCCAGCAAGCTAGCGGCTCACACAGATACGCAGTATTTT	CASKLAAHTDTQYF
TRBJ1-2	TRBV6-2/TRBV6-3	few	NA	TGTGCCAGCAGTTACACTCTACGCGCAGGTGGCTACACCTTC	CASSYTLRAGGYTF
TRBJ2-1	TRBV11-1	few	TRBD1	TGTGCCAGCAGCCCCCGACGGGACAGGGGACGCTACAATGAGCAGTTCTTC	CASSPRRDRGRYNEQFF
TRBJ2-1	TRBV3-1	few	NA	TGTGCCAGCATCCCCGGGGTCCCCTACAATGAGCAGTTCTTC	CASIPGVPYNEQFF
TRBJ2-5	TRBV15	NA	NA	TGTGCCACCAGCAGAGATTTCGCAGCAGTTCAAGAGACCCAGTACTTC	CATSRDFAAVQETQYF
TRBJ2-1	TRBV6-2/TRBV6-3	NA	NA	TGTGCCAGCAGTTTACGAACAGCCCTATCCTACAATGAGCAGTTCTTC	CASSLRTALSYNEQFF
TRBJ2-5	TRBV5-6	few	NA	TGTGCCAGCAGCTTGTGGCGGCAGAGGGGTGCCCAGTACTTC	CASSLWRQRGAQYF
TRBJ2-1	TRBV24-1	NA	TRBD2	TGTGCCACCAGTGCCGCTAGCGGGCGGAGCTCCTACAATGAGCAGTTCTTC	CATSAASGRSSYNEQFF
TRBJ1-5	TRBV7-2	many	NA	TGTGCCAGCAGCTCGACAGGAATTCAGCCCCAGCATTTT	CASSSTGIQPQHF
TRBJ2-3	TRBV6-1	NA	TRBD2	TGTGCCAGCAGACTAGCGGCCCGGGATACGCAGTATTTT	CASRLAARDTQYF
TRBJ2-3	TRBV10-3	few	TRBD1	TGTGCCATCAGGCGGGACAGGTACACAGATACGCAGTATTTT	CAIRRDRYTDTQYF
TRBJ2-5	TRBV29-1	NA	NA	TGCAGCGTCCCGCTTGGGGGTTATCAAGAGACCCAGTACTTC	CSVPLGGYQETQYF
TRBJ2-5	TRBV7-9	many	NA	TGTGCCAGCAGCTATGCCGGGCCGCAAGAGACCCAGTACTTC	CASSYAGPQETQYF
TRBJ2-3	TRBV5-1	NA	TRBD1	TGCGCCAGCAGCTTGGGTGCCGGGACAGGGATAACAGATACGCAGTATTTT	CASSLGAGTGITDTQYF
TRBJ2-5	TRBV29-1	few	NA	TGCAGCGTTGAAGAAGCGGCGACCCAGTACTTC	CSVEEAATQYF
TRBJ2-4	TRBV6-1	NA	TRBD1	TGTGCCAGCAGTCCTGCCGGGACAGGGGTCGTGAACATTCAGTACTTC	CASSPAGTGVVNIQYF
TRBJ2-1	TRBV11-1	many	NA	TGTGCCAGCAGCGTGCCGGACGTAAGAGGGAATGAGCAGTTCTTC	CASSVPDVRGNEQFF
TRBJ2-1	TRBV12-3/TRBV12-4	few	TRBD2	TGTGCCAGCAGGCCCAGCGGGGGGGAATACAATGAGCAGTTCTTC	CASRPSGGEYNEQFF
TRBJ2-5	TRBV10-3	few	NA	TGTGCCATCAGAACGGACGGCCTAAAAGAGACCCAGTACTTC	CAIRTDGLKETQYF
TRBJ2-1	TRBV7-2	NA	NA	TGTGCCAGCAGCTTAGCTTTCGGGACAGAGCAGTTCTTC	CASSLAFGTEQFF
TRBJ2-3	TRBV7-8	few	NA	TGTGCCAGCAGGTCGACAGTAAGCACAGATACGCAGTATTTT	CASRSTVSTDTQYF
TRBJ1-1	TRBV20-1	NA	TRBD1	TGCAGTGCTTCCTGGACAGGGCGGGGAGCTTTCTTT	CSASWTGRGAFF
TRBJ2-3	TRBV4-2	NA	NA	TGTGCCAGCAGCCAATGGGGCCCAGGGGGGCACACAGATACGCAGTATTTT	CASSQWGPGGHTDTQYF
TRBJ2-1	TRBV9	few	NA	TGTGCCAGCAGCGTAGAGGGGCCCCCCACCTACAATGAGCAGTTCTTC	CASSVEGPPTYNEQFF
TRBJ2-3	TRBV20-1	few	TRBD2	TGCAGTGCTCCAACGGCGGGGGGCACAGATACGCAGTATTTT	CSAPTAGGTDTQYF
TRBJ1-4	TRBV6-5	few	NA	TGTGCCAGCAGTTACCGAGAAAAACTGTTTTTT	CASSYREKLFF
TRBJ1-2	TRBV6-5	few	NA	TGTGCCAGCAGTTACTCACAGACGTTTAACTATGGCTACACCTTC	CASSYSQTFNYGYTF
TRBJ2-3	TRBV12-3/TRBV12-4	NA	NA	TGTGCCAGCAGCCGGGACTTTACCATAGATACGCAGTATTTT	CASSRDFTIDTQYF
TRBJ1-2	TRBV3-1	NA	NA	TGTGCCAGCAGCCAAGATGTAGGGAGCTATGGCTACACCTTC	CASSQDVGSYGYTF
TRBJ2-3	TRBV19	few	NA	TGTGCCAGTAGTATGTGGGGGAGCACAGATACGCAGTATTTT	CASSMWGSTDTQYF
TRBJ2-3	TRBV5-1	few	TRBD1	TGCGCCAGCAGCTTGGGAGACAGGGGGAGCACAGATACGCAGTATTTT	CASSLGDRGSTDTQYF
TRBJ2-3	TRBV7-2	few	NA	TGTGCCAGCAGCTTAGAGGCTTCTTCAAATACGCAGTATTTT	CASSLEASSNTQYF
TRBJ1-1	TRBV5-1	many	NA	TGCGCCAGCAGCTTGTTTGGGGAGAACACTGAAGCTTTCTTT	CASSLFGENTEAFF